The present entry profiles one T cell receptor (beta chain) with its context. These data originate in a study of blood T cell repertoires in COVID-19. Study-wide background: Samples taken during acute and convalescent COVID-19 were collected in the United States, Italy and Spain. T cells, B-cell-depleted T cells, or PBMCs provided the cDNA or gDNA that served as material.

Original analysis: Amplification with reference gene primers provided the estimates of nucleated cell counts. Clones were sequenced by immunoSEQ multiplex PCR, and TCRdb holds only the in-frame ones, with some missing. V and J calls and clone size are given by that table; D and trimming were obtained from the DNA. The profile shows roughly 200,000 clones, around 87% of them singletons. The sample consisted of peripheral blood. This clonotype was sampled from a man aged 45 to 65 with acute or convalescent COVID-19.

In DNA, the CDR3 is TGTGCCAGCAGCCCGGGACAGGGGGCTGAAAAACTGTTTTTT. Amino acid sequence: CASSPGQGAEKLFF. This chain links TRBV7-9 with TRBJ1-4; TRBD1 agrees at 12 bases. Germline values: CDR1 SEHNR, CDR2 FQNEAQ (reference sequence). This CDR3 comprises 14 residues. Trimming took 5 bases from V and 7 from J; bases not matched to a gene: 2.